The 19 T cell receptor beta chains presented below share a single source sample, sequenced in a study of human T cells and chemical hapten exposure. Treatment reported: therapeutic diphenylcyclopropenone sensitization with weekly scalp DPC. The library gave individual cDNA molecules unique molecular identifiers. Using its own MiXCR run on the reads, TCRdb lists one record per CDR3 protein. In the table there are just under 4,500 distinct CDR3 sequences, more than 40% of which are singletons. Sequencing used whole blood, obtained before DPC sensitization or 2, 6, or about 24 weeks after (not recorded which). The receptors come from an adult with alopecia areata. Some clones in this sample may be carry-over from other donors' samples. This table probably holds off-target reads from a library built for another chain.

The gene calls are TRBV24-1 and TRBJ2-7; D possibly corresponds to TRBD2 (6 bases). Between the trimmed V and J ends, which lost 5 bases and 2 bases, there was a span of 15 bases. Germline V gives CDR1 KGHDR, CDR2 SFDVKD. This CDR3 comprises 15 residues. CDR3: CATSARSGGAYEQYF. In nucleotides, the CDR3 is TGTGCCACCAGTGCCCGATCGGGCGGGGCCTACGAGCAGTACTTC.

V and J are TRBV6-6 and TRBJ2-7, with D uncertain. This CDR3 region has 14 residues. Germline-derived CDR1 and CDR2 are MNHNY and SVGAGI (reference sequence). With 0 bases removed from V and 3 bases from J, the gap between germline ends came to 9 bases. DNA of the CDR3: TGTGCCAGCAGTTACTCCAGCGTGCTCTACGAGCAGTACTTC. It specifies CASSYSSVLYEQYF.

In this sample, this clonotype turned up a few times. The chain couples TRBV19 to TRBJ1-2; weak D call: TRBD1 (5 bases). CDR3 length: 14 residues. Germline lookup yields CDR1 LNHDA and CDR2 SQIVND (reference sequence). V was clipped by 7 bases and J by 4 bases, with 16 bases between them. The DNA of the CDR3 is TGTGCCAGTACGACAGCCCAAGCAAGCTATGGCTACACCTTC. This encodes CASTTAQASYGYTF.

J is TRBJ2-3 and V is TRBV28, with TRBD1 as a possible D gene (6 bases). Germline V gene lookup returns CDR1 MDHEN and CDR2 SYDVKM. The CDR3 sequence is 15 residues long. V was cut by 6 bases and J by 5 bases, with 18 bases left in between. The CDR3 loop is CASSPPHRAGDTQYF. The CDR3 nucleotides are TGTGCCAGCAGCCCCCCGCACAGGGCCGGAGATACGCAGTATTTT.

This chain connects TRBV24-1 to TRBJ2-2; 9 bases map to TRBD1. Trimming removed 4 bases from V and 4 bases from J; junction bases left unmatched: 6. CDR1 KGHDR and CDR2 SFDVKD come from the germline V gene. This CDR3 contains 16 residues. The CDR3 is CATSDGGTGSTGELFF. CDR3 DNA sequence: TGTGCCACCAGTGACGGTGGGACAGGGTCCACCGGGGAGCTGTTTTTT.

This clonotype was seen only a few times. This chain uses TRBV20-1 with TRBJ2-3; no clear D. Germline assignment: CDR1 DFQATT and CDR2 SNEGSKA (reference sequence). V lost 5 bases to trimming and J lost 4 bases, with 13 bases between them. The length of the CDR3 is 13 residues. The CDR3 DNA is TGCAGTGCTCCGCTTATAGTCGCAGATACGCAGTATTTT. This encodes CSAPLIVADTQYF.

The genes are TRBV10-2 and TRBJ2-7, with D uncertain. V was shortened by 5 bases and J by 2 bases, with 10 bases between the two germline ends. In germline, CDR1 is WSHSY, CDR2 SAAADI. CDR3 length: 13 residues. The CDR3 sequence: CASSLADPYEQYF. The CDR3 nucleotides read TGCGCCAGCAGTCTGGCGGACCCCTACGAGCAGTACTTC.

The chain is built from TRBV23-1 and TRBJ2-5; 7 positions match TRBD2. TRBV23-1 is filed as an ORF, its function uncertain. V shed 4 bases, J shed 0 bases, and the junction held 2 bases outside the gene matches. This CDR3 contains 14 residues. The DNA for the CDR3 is TGCGCCAGCAGTCCCGGGACTAACCAAGAGACCCAGTACTTC. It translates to CASSPGTNQETQYF.

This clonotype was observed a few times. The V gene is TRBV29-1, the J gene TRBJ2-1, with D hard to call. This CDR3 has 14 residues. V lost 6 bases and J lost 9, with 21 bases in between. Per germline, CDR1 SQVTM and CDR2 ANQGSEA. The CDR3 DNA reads TGCAGCGTACACCTTCCCGGGCCTGCGAGTGAGCAGTTCTTC. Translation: CSVHLPGPASEQFF.

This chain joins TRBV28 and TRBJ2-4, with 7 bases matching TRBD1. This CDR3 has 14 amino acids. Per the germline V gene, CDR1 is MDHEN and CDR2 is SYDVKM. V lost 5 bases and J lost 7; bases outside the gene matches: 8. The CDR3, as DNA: TGTGCCAGCAGTCTGACAGGGAATTGGAACATTCAGTACTTC. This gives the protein CASSLTGNWNIQYF.

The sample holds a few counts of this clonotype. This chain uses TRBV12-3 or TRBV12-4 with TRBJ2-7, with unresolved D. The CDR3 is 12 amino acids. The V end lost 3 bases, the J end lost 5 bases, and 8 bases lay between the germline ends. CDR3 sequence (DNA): TGTGCCAGCAGTTTGGTTAACCACGAGCAGTACTTC. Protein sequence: CASSLVNHEQYF.

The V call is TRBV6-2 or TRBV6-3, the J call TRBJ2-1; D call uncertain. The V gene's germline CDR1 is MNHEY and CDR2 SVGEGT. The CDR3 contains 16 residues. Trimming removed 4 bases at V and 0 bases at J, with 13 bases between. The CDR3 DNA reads TGTGCCAGCAGTTCCCCGACACCAAGCTCCTACAATGAGCAGTTCTTC. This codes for CASSSPTPSSYNEQFF.

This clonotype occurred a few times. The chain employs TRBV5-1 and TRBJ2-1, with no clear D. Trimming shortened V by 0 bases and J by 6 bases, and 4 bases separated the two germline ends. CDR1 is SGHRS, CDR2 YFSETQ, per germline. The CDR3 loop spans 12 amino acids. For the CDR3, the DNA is TGCGCCAGCAGCTTGGGAGGCAATGAGCAGTTCTTC. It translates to CASSLGGNEQFF.

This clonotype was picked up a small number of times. CDR3 sequence: CSARSGSSYNEQFF. CDR3 in DNA: TGCAGTGCTCGTAGCGGGAGCTCCTACAATGAGCAGTTCTTC. This chain uses TRBV20-1 with TRBJ2-1, with 9 positions matching TRBD2. The germline V gene encodes CDR1 DFQATT and CDR2 SNEGSKA (reference sequence). V was clipped by 5 bases and J by 0 bases; unmatched bases: 2. CDR3 size: 14 residues.

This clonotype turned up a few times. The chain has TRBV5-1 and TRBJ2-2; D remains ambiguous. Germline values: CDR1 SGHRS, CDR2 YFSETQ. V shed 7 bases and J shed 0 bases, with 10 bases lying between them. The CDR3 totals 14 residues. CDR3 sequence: CASHLDSNTGELFF. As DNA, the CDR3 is TGCGCCAGCCACCTAGATTCGAACACCGGGGAGCTGTTTTTT.

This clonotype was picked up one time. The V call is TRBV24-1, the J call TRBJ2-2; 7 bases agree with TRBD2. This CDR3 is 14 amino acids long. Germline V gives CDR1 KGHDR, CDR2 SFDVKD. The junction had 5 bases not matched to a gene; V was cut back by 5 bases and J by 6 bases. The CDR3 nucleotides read TGTGCCACCAGTGGCCCGGGGAGGGCCGGGGAGCTGTTTTTT. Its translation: CATSGPGRAGELFF.

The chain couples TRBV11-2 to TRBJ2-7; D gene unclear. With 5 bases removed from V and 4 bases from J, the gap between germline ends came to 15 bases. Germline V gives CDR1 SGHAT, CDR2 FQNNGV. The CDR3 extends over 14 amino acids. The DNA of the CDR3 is TGTGCCAGCAGCCCCACCCCTGATCAATACGAGCAGTACTTC. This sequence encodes CASSPTPDQYEQYF.

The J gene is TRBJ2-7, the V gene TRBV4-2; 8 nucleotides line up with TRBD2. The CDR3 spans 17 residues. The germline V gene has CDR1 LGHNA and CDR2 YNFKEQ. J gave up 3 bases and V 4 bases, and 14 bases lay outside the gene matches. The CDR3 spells CASSRDRVGRGVYEQYF. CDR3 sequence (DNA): TGTGCCAGCAGCCGAGATCGGGTTGGGCGGGGGGTCTACGAGCAGTACTTC.

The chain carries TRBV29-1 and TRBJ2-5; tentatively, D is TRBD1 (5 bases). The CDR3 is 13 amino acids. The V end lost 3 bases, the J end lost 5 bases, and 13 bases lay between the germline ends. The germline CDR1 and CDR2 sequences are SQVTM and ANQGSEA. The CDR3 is CSVDVGRAETQYF. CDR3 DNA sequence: TGCAGCGTTGATGTCGGCAGGGCGGAGACCCAGTACTTC.